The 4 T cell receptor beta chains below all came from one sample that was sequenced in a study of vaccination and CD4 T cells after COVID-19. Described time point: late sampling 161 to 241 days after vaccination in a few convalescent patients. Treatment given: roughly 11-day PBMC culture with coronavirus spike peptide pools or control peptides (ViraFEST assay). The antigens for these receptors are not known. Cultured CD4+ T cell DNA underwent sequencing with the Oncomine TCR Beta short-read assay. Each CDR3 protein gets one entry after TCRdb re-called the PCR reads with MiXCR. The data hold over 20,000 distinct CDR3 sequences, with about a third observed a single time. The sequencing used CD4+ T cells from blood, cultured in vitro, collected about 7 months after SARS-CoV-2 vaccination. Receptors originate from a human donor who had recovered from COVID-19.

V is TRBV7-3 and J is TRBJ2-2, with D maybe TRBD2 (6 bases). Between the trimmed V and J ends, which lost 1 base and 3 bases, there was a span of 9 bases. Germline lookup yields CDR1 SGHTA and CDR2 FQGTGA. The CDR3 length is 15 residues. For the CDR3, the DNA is TGTGCCAGCAGCTTAAGCGGGGTAGACACCGGGGAGCTGTTTTTT. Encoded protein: CASSLSGVDTGELFF.

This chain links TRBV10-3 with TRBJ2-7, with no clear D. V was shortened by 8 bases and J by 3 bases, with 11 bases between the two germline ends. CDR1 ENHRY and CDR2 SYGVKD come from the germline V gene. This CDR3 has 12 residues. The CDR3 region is CAIGGSFYEQYF. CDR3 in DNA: TGTGCCATCGGTGGTAGTTTCTACGAGCAGTACTTC.

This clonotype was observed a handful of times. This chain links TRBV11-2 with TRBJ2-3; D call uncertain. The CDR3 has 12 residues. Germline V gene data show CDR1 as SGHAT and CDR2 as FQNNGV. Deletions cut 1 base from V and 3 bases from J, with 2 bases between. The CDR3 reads CASSLGTDTQYF. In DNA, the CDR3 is TGTGCCAGCAGCTTAGGGACAGATACGCAGTATTTT.

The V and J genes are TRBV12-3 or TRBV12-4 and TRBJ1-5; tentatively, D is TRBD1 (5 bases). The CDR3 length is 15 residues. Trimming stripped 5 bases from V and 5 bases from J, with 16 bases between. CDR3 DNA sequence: TGTGCCAGCAGTGGACGAGGGGTTGGGTATCAGCCCCAGCATTTT. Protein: CASSGRGVGYQPQHF.